Detailed here is one T cell receptor (beta chain). The antigen remains undetermined. The CDR3 is made up of 16 amino acids. Germline values: CDR1 SGHDT, CDR2 YYEEEE. The V gene end was trimmed by 5 bases and the J gene end by 2 bases; junction bases not matched to a gene: 8. This sample stems from a study of T cell repertoires in cytomegalovirus infection. Across the whole study: Indications of both CMV infection and matching HLA type were provided by public TCR beta signatures. Study outcomes and limitations: Clonotypes of TCR beta that were HLA-C-restricted and CMV-specific dominated the ex vivo response.

TCRdb fed the reads into MiXCR, producing one record per CDR3 protein. The data show approximately 150,000 distinct CDR3 sequences, with 17% seen just once and under 20% held by the top ten. The sample was CD8+ T cells from PBMCs. The rearrangement links TRBV5-6 to TRBJ2-7, with 12 bases identical to TRBD2. The sequence was obtained from a human donor in good health (CMV status not recorded). Some clones in this sample may be carry-over from other donors' samples. The CDR3 spells CASSSWTSGTAYEQYF. The CDR3 coding sequence is TGTGCCAGCAGTTCATGGACTAGCGGGACGGCCTACGAGCAGTACTTC.